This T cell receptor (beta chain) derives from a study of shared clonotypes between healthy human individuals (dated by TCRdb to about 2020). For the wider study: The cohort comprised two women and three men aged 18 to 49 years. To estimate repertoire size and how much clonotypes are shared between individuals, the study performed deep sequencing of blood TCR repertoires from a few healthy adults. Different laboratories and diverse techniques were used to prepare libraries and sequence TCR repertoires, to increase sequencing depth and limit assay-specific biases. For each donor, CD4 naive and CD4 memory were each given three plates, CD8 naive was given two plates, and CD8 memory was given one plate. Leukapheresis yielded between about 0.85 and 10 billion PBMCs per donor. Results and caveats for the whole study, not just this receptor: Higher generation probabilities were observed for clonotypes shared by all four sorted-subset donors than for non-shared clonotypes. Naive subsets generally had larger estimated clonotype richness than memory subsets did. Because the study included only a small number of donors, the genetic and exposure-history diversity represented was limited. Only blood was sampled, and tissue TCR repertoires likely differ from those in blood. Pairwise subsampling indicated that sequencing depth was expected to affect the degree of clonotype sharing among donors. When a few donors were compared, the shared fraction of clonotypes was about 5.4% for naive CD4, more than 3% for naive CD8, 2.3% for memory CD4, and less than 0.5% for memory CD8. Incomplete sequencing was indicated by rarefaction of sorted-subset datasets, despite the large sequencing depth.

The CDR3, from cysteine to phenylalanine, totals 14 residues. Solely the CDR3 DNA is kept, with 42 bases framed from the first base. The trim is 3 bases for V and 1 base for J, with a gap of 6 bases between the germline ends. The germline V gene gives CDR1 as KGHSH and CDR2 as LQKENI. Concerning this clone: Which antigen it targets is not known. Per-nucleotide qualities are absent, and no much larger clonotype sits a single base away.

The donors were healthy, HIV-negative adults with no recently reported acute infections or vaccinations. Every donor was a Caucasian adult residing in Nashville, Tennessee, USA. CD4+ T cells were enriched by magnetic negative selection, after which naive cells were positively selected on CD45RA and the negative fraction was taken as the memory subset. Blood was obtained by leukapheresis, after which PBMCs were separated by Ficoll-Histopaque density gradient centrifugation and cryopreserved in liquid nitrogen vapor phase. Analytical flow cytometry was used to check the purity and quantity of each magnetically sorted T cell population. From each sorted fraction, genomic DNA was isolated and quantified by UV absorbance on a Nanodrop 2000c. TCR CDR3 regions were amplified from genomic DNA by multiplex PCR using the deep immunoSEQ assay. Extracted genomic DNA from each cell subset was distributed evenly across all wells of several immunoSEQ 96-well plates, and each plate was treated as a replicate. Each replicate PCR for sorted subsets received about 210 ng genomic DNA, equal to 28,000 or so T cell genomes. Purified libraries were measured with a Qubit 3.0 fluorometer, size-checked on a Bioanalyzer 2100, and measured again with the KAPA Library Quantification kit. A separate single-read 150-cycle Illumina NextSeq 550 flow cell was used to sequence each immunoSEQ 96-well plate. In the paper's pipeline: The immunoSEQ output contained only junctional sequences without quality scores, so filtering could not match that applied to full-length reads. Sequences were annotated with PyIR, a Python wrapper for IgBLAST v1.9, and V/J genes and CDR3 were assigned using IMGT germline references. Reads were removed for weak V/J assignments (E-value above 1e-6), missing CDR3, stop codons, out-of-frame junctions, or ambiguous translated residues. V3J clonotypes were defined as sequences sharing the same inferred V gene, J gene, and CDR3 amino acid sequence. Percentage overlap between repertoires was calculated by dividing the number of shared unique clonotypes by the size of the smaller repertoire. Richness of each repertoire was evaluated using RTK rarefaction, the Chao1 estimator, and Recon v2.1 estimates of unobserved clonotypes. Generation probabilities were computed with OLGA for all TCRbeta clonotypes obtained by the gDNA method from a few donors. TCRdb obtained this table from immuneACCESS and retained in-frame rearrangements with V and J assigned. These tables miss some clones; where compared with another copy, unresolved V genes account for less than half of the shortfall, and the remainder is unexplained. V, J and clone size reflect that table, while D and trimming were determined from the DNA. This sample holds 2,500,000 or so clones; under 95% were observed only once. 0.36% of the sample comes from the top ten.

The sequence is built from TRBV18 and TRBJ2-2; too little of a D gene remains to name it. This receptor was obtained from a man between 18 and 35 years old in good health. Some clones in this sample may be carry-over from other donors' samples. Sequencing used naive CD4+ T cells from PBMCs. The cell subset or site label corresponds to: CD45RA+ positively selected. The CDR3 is CASSPNQNTGELFF. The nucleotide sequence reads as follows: TGTGCCAGCTCACCCAATCAGAACACCGGGGAGCTGTTTTTT.